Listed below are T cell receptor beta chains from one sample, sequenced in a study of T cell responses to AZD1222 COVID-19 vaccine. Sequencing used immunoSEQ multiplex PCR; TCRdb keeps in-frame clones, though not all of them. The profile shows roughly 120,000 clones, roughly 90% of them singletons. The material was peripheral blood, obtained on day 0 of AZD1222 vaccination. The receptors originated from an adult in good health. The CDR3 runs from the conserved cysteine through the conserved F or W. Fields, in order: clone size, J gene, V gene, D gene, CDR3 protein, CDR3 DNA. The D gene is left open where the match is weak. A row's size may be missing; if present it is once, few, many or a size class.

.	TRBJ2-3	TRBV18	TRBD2	CASSPRTSGGGDTQYF	TGTGCCAGCTCACCGCGGACTAGCGGTGGGGGAGATACGCAGTATTTT
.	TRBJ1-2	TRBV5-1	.	CASSSSGLANYGYTF	TGCGCCAGCAGCTCATCGGGGCTAGCTAACTATGGCTACACCTTC
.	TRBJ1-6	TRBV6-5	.	CASSYSNPSYNSPLHF	TGTGCCAGCAGTTACTCGAACCCCTCCTATAATTCACCCCTCCACTTT
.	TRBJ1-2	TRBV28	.	CASSLPLTAARGYTF	TGTGCCAGCAGTTTACCCCTCACGGCTGCGAGGGGCTACACCTTC
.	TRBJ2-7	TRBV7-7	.	CASSFSDRSEQYF	TGTGCCAGCAGCTTCTCGGACCGGTCGGAGCAGTACTTC
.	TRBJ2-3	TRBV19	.	CASSIGGTPSTDTQYF	TGTGCCAGTAGTATAGGGGGGACACCGAGCACAGATACGCAGTATTTT
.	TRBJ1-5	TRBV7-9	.	CASSHGGYSNQPQHF	TGTGCCAGCAGCCACGGAGGCTATAGCAATCAGCCCCAGCATTTT
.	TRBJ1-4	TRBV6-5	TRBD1	CASSYWTGMGVGKLFF	TGTGCCAGCAGTTATTGGACAGGGATGGGGGTGGGAAAACTGTTTTTT
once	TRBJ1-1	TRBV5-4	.	CASSLGRTATGNTEAFF	TGTGCCAGCAGCTTGGGGCGGACAGCCACCGGGAACACTGAAGCTTTCTTT
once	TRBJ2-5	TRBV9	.	CASSGESIQETQYF	TGTGCCAGCAGCGGCGAATCGATTCAAGAGACCCAGTACTTC
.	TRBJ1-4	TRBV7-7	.	CASSLGSTTPNEKLFF	TGTGCCAGCAGCCTTGGGAGCACAACTCCTAATGAAAAACTGTTTTTT
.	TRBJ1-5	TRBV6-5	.	CASSFRQSSNQPQHF	TGTGCCAGCAGTTTCCGACAGAGTAGCAATCAGCCCCAGCATTTT
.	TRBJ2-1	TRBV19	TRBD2	CASSIGTSNNEQFF	TGTGCCAGTAGTATCGGGACTAGTAACAATGAGCAGTTCTTC
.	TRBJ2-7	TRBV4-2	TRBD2	CASSPAGGGRIYEQYF	TGTGCCAGCAGCCCGGCGGGGGGCGGGAGGATTTACGAGCAGTACTTC
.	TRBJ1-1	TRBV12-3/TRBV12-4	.	CASSQGGGTEAFF	TGTGCCAGCAGTCAAGGAGGGGGCACTGAAGCTTTCTTT
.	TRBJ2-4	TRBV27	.	CASSRGHAKNIQYF	TGTGCCAGCAGCCGCGGCCACGCCAAAAACATTCAGTACTTC
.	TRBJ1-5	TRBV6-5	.	CASSTGNQPQHF	TGTGCCAGCAGTACAGGAAATCAGCCCCAGCATTTT
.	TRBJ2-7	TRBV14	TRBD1	CASSSGGEQYF	TGTGCCAGCAGCTCAGGGGGCGAGCAGTACTTC
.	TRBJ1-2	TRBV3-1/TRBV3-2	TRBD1	CASSQGRQGAWGYTF	TGTGCCAGCAGCCAAGGGCGACAGGGGGCGTGGGGCTACACCTTC
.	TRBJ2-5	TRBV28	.	CASSLGQQETQYF	TGTGCCAGCAGTTTGGGGCAGCAAGAGACCCAGTACTTC
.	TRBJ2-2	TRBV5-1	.	CASSPGPMNTGELFF	TGCGCCAGCAGCCCGGGACCCATGAACACCGGGGAGCTGTTTTTT
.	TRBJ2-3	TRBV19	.	CASTHRGLRTDTQYF	TGTGCCAGTACTCATCGCGGGCTTCGCACAGATACGCAGTATTTT
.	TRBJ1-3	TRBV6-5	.	CASIGGISGNTIYF	TGTGCCAGCATTGGGGGCATCTCTGGAAACACCATATATTTT
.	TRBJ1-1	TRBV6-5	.	CASRATGGRTEAFF	TGTGCCAGCAGGGCGACGGGGGGAAGGACTGAAGCTTTCTTT
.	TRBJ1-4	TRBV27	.	CASSLSGWGAEKLFF	TGTGCCAGCAGTTTATCCGGCTGGGGGGCTGAAAAACTGTTTTTT
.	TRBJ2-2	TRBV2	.	CASSEASSKRERELFF	TGTGCCAGCAGTGAAGCCTCTAGCAAGAGGGAACGGGAGCTGTTTTTT
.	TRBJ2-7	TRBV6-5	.	CASSNPSNEQYF	TGTGCCAGCAGTAATCCTTCGAACGAGCAGTACTTC
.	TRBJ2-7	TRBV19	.	CASSIGQGGTYEQYF	TGTGCCAGTAGTATCGGGCAGGGCGGGACCTACGAGCAGTACTTC
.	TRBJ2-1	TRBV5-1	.	CASSLARGNINDEQFF	TGCGCCAGCAGCTTGGCCCGCGGGAATATAAACGATGAGCAGTTCTTC
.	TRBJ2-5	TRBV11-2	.	CASSLDRAGETQYF	TGTGCCAGCAGCTTAGACAGGGCGGGAGAGACCCAGTACTTC
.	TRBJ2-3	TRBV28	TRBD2	CASSLKASGGLSRTDTQYF	TGTGCCAGCAGTTTAAAGGCTAGCGGGGGCCTTTCCCGCACAGATACGCAGTATTTT
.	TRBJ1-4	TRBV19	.	CASSPRDGYNEKLFF	TGTGCCAGTAGTCCTCGGGACGGATATAATGAAAAACTGTTTTTT
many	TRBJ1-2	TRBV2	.	CASGLRGNPYGYTF	TGTGCCAGCGGCCTCAGGGGAAATCCATATGGCTACACCTTC
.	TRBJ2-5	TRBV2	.	CASRKIGGLGETQYF	TGTGCCAGCAGGAAAATTGGGGGGTTGGGAGAGACCCAGTACTTC
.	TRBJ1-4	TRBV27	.	CASCSTIGEKLFF	TGTGCCAGCTGCTCGACAATTGGGGAAAAACTGTTTTTT
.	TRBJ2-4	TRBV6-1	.	CASSEGSRLLAKNIQYF	TGTGCCAGCAGTGAAGGAAGCAGACTCTTAGCCAAAAACATTCAGTACTTC
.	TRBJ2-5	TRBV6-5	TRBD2	CASSYSPGTSQETQYF	TGTGCCAGCAGTTACTCACCCGGGACTAGCCAAGAGACCCAGTACTTC
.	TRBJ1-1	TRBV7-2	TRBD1	CASSPWTGGTEAFF	TGTGCCAGCAGCCCGTGGACAGGGGGCACTGAAGCTTTCTTT
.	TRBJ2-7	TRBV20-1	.	CSASQLGGPKDEQYF	TGCAGTGCTAGTCAATTGGGGGGGCCTAAGGACGAGCAGTACTTC
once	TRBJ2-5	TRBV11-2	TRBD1	CASSLPRQGTWTQYF	TGTGCCAGCAGCTTACCGAGACAGGGAACTTGGACCCAGTACTTC
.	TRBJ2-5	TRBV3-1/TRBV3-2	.	CASSQAPLPRGIQETQYF	TGTGCCAGCAGCCAGGCCCCCCTCCCCCGGGGGATCCAAGAGACCCAGTACTTC
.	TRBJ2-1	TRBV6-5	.	CASSGSGGNNEQFF	TGTGCCAGCAGCGGATCAGGCGGGAACAATGAGCAGTTCTTC
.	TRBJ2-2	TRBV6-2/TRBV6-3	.	CASSYGGNTGELFF	TGTGCCAGCAGTTACGGTGGGAACACCGGGGAGCTGTTTTTT
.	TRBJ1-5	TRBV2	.	CASRGGTASHF	TGTGCCAGCAGGGGGGGGACGGCCAGCCATTTT
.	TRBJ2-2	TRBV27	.	CASSSTTPGELFF	TGTGCCAGCAGTTCGACGACTCCTGGGGAGCTGTTTTTT
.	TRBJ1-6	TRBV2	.	CASIWLTPNSPLHF	TGTGCCAGCATTTGGTTGACACCTAATTCACCCCTCCACTTT